This paragraph reports one T cell receptor (beta chain). Its target is unknown. Trimming left V 4 bases short and J 6 bases short, with 10 bases between. CDR1 and CDR2 from the germline V gene are LGHNT and FRNRAP. CDR3 size: 13 residues. This entry is derived from a study of CD8+CD57+ T cells in acquired aplastic anemia. Looking at the study overall: DNA from sorted CD4+ and CD8+ cells averaged about 3.2 ug. Notes on the study in general: Patients and controls were not found to differ significantly in CD8+ Simpson's diversity.

Profiling that covered TCR beta VDJ and CDR3 relied on genomic DNA as its template. TCRdb reanalysed the reads using MiXCR and keeps one entry per CDR3 protein. The table records 180,000 or so distinct CDR3 sequences, approximately 52% of them present only once. CD8+CD57+ cell expansion had been shown by flow cytometry in patients chosen for sequencing. The specimen was sorted CD4+, CD8+, or CD8+CD57+ T cells (not recorded which) from PBMCs. The chain links TRBV12-5 to TRBJ1-5, with a tentative D call TRBD1 (6 bases). The source of this sequence is a human donor with aplastic anemia. DNA of the CDR3: TGTGCTAGTGGTTCCGGAGGGGGTCAGCCCCAGCATTTT. Its translation is CASGSGGGQPQHF.